This T cell receptor beta chain is drawn from a study of blood T cell repertoires in COVID-19. Study overall: Donors in the United States, Italy and Spain gave samples during acute or convalescent COVID-19. Sources were T cells, B-cell-depleted T cells, or PBMCs; the material itself was cDNA or gDNA.

In the original workflow: Quantification of nucleated cells was approximated via reference gene primer amplification. Sequencing was performed with immunoSEQ multiplex PCR; in TCRdb, only in-frame clones are kept and a portion is missing. The V and J calls and clone size come from that table; D and trimming were worked out from the DNA. The sample records about 120,000 clones, about 88% being singletons. V was shortened by 7 bases and J by 3 bases, with 10 bases between the two germline ends. There are 13 residues in the CDR3. The receptor was derived from a woman between 65 and 79 years old who had recovered from COVID-19. What was sequenced was peripheral blood. The V gene is TRBV12-3 or TRBV12-4, the J gene TRBJ1-5; D is ambiguous. DNA for the CDR3: TGTGCCAGCACCCTGCGTCCCAATCAGCCCCAGCATTTT. Residues: CASTLRPNQPQHF.